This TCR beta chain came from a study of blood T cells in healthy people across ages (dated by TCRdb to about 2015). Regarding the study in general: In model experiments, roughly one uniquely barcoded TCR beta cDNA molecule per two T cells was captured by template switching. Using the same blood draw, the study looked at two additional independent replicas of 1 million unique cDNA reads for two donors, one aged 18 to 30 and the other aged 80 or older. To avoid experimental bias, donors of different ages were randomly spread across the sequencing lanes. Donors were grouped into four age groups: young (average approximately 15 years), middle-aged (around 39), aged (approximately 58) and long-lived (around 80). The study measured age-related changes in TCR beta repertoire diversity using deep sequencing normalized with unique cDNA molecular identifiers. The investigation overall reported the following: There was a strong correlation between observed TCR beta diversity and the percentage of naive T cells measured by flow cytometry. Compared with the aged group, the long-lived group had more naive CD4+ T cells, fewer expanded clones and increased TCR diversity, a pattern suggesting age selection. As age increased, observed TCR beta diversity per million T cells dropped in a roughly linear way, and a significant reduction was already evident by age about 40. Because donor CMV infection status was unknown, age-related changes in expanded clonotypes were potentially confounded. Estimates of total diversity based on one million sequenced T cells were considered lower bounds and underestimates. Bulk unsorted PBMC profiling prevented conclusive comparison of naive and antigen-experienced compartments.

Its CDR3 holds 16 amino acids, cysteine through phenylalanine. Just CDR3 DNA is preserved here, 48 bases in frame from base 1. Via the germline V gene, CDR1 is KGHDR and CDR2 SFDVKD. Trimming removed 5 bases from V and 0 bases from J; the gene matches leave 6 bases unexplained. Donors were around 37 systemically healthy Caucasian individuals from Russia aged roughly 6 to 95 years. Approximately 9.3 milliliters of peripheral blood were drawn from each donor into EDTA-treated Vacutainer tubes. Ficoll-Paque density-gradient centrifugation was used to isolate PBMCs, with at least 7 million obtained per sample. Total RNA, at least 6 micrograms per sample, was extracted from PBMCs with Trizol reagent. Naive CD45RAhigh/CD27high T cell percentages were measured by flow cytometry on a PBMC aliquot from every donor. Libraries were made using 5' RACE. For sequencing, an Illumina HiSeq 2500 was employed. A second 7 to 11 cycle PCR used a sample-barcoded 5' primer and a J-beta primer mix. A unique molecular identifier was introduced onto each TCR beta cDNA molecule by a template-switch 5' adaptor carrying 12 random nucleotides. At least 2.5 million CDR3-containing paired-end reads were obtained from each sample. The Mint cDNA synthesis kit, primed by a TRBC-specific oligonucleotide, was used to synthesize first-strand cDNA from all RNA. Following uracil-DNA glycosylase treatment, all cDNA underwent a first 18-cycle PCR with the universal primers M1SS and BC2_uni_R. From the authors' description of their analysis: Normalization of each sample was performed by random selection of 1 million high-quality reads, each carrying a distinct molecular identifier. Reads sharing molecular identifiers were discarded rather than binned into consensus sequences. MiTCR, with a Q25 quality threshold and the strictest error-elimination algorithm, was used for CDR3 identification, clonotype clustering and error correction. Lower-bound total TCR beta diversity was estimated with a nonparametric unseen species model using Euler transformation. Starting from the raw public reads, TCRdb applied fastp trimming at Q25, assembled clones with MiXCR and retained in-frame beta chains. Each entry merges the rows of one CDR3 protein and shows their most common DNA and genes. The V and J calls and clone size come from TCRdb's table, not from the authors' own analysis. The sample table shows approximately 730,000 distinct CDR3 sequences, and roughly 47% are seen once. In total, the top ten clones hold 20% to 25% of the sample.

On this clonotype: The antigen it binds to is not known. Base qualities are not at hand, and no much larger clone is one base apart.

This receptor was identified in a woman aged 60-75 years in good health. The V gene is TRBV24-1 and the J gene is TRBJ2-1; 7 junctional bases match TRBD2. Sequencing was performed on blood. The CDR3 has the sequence CATSGGRGNSYNEQFF. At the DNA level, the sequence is TGTGCCACCAGTGGGGGGAGGGGCAACTCCTACAATGAGCAGTTCTTC.